The 2 T cell receptor beta chains below were found in one sample sequenced in a study of blood T cell repertoires in COVID-19. Assay used: immunoSEQ multiplex PCR; TCRdb lists only in-frame clones, some missing. The sample lists 25,000 to 35,000 clones; more than 85% were seen once. The specimen sequenced was peripheral blood. The receptors here all came from a human donor in a cohort sampled during active COVID-19. The donor label of this sample is uncertain.

The chain uses TRBV24-1 and TRBJ2-1; D uncertain. The CDR3 has 11 residues. V shed 7 bases and J shed 4 bases, with 4 bases lying between them. The germline CDR1 and CDR2 sequences are KGHDR and SFDVKD. CDR3 loop: CATSSYNEQFF. CDR3 sequence (DNA): TGTGCCACCAGCAGTTACAATGAGCAGTTCTTC.

The V call is TRBV6-2 or TRBV6-3, the J call TRBJ2-7; a possible D gene is TRBD2 (5 bases). V was shortened by 5 bases and J by 0 bases, with 14 bases between the two germline ends. This CDR3 region has 15 residues. Germline V lookup: CDR1 MNHEY, CDR2 SVGEGT. The CDR3 nucleotides are TGTGCCAGCAGTGCACCTGCGAGCGGCTCCTACGAGCAGTACTTC. It is translated as CASSAPASGSYEQYF.